This T cell receptor (beta chain) is from a study of T-cell memory formation after mild COVID-19. As for the study in general: Each donor largely had its own TCR clusters.

The CDR3 is 13 amino acids. Germline CDR1 LNHDA, CDR2 SQIVND (reference sequence). Trimming removed 9 bases at V and 3 bases at J, with 11 bases between. TCRdb re-analysed the 5' RACE reads in MiXCR, keeping a single row per CDR3 protein. The table has 60,000 to 65,000 distinct CDR3 sequences, roughly 9.9% seen once. This clonotype was observed a few times. This chain joins TRBV19 and TRBJ2-2; perhaps TRBD1 as D (6 bases). This TCR was recovered from a man younger than 35 who had mild COVID-19 (a few samples of this study predate the infection). Cell type and time point are not known. The sequenced sample was PBMCs or a T cell subset sorted from them (not recorded which). This chain's CDR3 is CASLYRDTGELFF. CDR3 in DNA: TGTGCCAGCCTCTACAGGGACACCGGGGAGCTGTTTTTT.